This T cell receptor (beta chain) comes out of a study of blood T cell repertoires in COVID-19. About the research overall: Donors in the United States, Italy and Spain gave samples during acute or convalescent COVID-19. T cells, B-cell-depleted T cells, or PBMCs provided the cDNA or gDNA that served as material.

Participants were placed into cohorts based on the clinical history they reported. Donors in Cohort 3 counted as recovered after two negative PCRs, clearance, or symptom resolution. The table came from immunoSEQ multiplex PCR; TCRdb's copy has only in-frame clones and leaves some out. The data hold 300,000 or so clones, with around 86% observed a single time. This clone was seen only a few times. The receptor's source is a woman aged 18-29 years who had recovered from COVID-19. Sequencing input: PBMCs or T cells enriched from blood (not recorded which).

The CDR3 DNA sequence: TGTGCCAGCAGTGACCTAGCGGGGTACAATGAGCAGTTCTTC. Translation gives CASSDLAGYNEQFF. The V gene is TRBV6-1, the J gene TRBJ2-1, with 9 bases aligning to TRBD2. The trim removed 3 bases at V and 4 bases at J, leaving 1 base unmatched. The CDR3 consists of 14 residues. Germline CDR1 and CDR2: MNHNS and SASEGT.